Included here is one T cell receptor beta chain sequence, with context. Source study methods: Amplification of reference gene primers was used by the study to estimate nucleated cell counts. The assay was immunoSEQ multiplex PCR, and TCRdb's table has in-frame clones only and misses some. That table gives V, J and clone size, and the DNA gave D and trimming. The table includes under 250,000 clones, around 85% detected once. One Seattle source followed patients from active infection through their disease course. The data belong to a study of blood T cell repertoires in COVID-19. The length of the CDR3 is 13 residues. The V end lost 2 bases, the J end lost 0 bases, and 5 bases lay between the germline ends. Germline lookup yields CDR1 SGHDT and CDR2 YYEEEE.

The sample taken for sequencing was peripheral blood. The chain is built from TRBV5-6 and TRBJ1-2, with unresolved D. The source of this sequence is a man aged 50 to 59 with COVID-19, enrolled during active disease. The CDR3 bases are TGTGCCAGCAGCTTAGGAGCTAACTATGGCTACACCTTC. Its translation is CASSLGANYGYTF.